This TCR beta chain is from a study of OX40 agonist ivuxolimab in advanced cancers. Overall study context: Given to patients was ivuxolimab, an agonistic anti-OX40 (CD134) antibody. The dose of intravenous ivuxolimab that patients received every 2 weeks ranged from 0.01 to 10 mg/kg. Findings and limits, study-wide: CD8+ T cells were the subset that, on average, had more expanded clones than CD4+. What antigens the expanded peripheral T cells recognized was never established.

Comments on this clone: Antigen unknown.

TCRdb's copy holds only in-frame clones and misses some; the assay was immunoSEQ multiplex PCR. The profile covers tens of thousands of clones, with around 87% appearing a single time and around 0.31% taken by the ten largest. The CDR3 is 16 residues long. Germline CDR1 is SGDLS and CDR2 is YYNGEE. V lost 0 bases, J lost 5 bases, and 10 bases stayed unmatched. The clonotype was recovered from an adult with an advanced solid tumor such as melanoma, head and neck, liver or kidney cancer. V is TRBV9 and J is TRBJ2-5; 7 bases are shared with TRBD2. Sequenced here: CD4+ or CD8+ T cells sorted from blood, sampled in a trial of the OX40 agonist ivuxolimab. For the CDR3, the DNA is TGTGCCAGCAGCGTAGATTGGGGCGGGAGTGCGGAGACCCAGTACTTC. Amino acids: CASSVDWGGSAETQYF.